The 4 T cell receptor beta chains given below trace back to one sample, sequenced in a study of blood T cells in healthy people across ages. Then a second PCR, running about 6 to 11 cycles, was carried out with a sample-barcoded 5' primer and a J-beta primer mix. TCRdb re-derived calls from the 5' RACE reads in MiXCR, one entry per CDR3 protein. The table includes 1.5 million to 2 million distinct CDR3 sequences, around 36% detected once. Sequenced sample: blood. These receptors all stem from a woman aged 25 to 45 in good health.

J is TRBJ2-1 and V is TRBV6-1; no reliable D call. In germline, CDR1 is MNHNS, CDR2 SASEGT. V lost 2 bases and J lost 9, with 14 bases in between. The CDR3 has 14 amino acids. The CDR3 sequence: CASSETLGGVEQFF. DNA for the CDR3: TGTGCCAGCAGTGAAACTCTGGGTGGCGTTGAGCAGTTCTTC.

This clonotype was found a few times. The rearrangement links TRBV6-1 to TRBJ2-7, with 7 bases matching TRBD2. Per germline, CDR1 MNHNS and CDR2 SASEGT. The CDR3 loop spans 15 amino acids. The J segment lost 0 bases and the V segment lost 0 bases, leaving 2 bases of the junction unmatched. The DNA for the CDR3 is TGTGCCAGCAGTGAAGCGGCTAGCGGCTCCTACGAGCAGTACTTC. Protein sequence: CASSEAASGSYEQYF.

V usage is TRBV19 and J usage is TRBJ2-1; 9 bases agree with TRBD2. CDR1 is LNHDA, CDR2 SQIVND, per germline (reference sequence). This CDR3 is 17 amino acids long. The junction had 9 bases not matched to a gene; V was cut back by 3 bases and J by 3 bases. In DNA, the CDR3 is TGTGCCAGTAGTATCAGCGGGAGGAGCCCTTTCTACAATGAGCAGTTCTTC. As protein: CASSISGRSPFYNEQFF.

CDR3 DNA sequence: TGTGCCAGCGGTACAGGGGGCCCGAACACCGGGGAGCTGTTTTTT. Its protein product is CASGTGGPNTGELFF. The J gene is TRBJ2-2, the V gene TRBV12-3 or TRBV12-4; 9 bases line up with TRBD1. Trimming cost V 8 bases and J 0 bases; bases outside gene matches: 4. There are 15 residues in the CDR3.